This T cell receptor (beta chain) comes out of a study of blood T cell repertoires in COVID-19. The data were produced by immunoSEQ multiplex PCR, yet TCRdb's version contains in-frame clones alone and is incomplete. The table has 200,000 to 300,000 clones, approximately 82% seen once. The CDR3 has 13 amino acids. This chain uses TRBV21-1 with TRBJ2-5; TRBD2, the table's D call, was not compared with the DNA. TRBV21-1 is shown as a pseudogene. Sequencing was done on a sample of peripheral blood. The receptor was isolated from an elderly woman with acute or convalescent COVID-19. The CDR3 DNA sequence: TGTGCCAGCAGCCCACGCCCGGGGGAGACCCAGTACTTC. As protein: CASSPRPGETQYF.